Sequencing of this TCR beta chain was carried out in a study of T-cell reconstitution after alpha-beta-depleted transplantation in children. Molecular barcoding with unique molecular identifiers was used for the TCRbeta library. TCRdb passed the PCR reads through MiXCR, listing each CDR3 protein once. The table lists about 240,000 distinct CDR3 sequences, 12% of them singletons. CDR1 MNHEY and CDR2 SMNVEV come from the germline V gene (reference sequence). The CDR3 is 16 residues long. The V end lost 7 bases, the J end lost 0 bases, and 16 bases lay between the germline ends. This clonotype occurred many times.

This clonotype originated in a human donor who donated a stem cell graft to a child with acute lymphoblastic leukemia. This chain connects TRBV27 to TRBJ2-1; D remains ambiguous. The specimen comprised PBMCs from the stem cell graft donor, sampled from the stem cell graft. The CDR3 nucleotides are TGTGCCAGCACCTCGAGAGGTACGAGCTCCTACAATGAGCAGTTCTTC. Protein product: CASTSRGTSSYNEQFF.